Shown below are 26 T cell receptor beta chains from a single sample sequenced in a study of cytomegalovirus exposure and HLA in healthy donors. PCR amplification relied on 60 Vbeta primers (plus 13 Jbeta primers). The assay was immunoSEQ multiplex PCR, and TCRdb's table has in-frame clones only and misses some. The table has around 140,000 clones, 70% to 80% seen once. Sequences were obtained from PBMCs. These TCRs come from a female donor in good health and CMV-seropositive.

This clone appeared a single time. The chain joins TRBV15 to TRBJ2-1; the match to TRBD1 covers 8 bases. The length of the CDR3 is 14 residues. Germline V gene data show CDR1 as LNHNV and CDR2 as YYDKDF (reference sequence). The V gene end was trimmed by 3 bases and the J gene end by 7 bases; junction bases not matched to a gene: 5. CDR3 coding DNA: TGTGCCACCAGCAGGCCCCAGGGGGCAAATGAGCAGTTCTTC. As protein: CATSRPQGANEQFF. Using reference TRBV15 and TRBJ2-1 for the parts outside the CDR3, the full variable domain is DAMVIQNPRYQVTQFGKPVTLSCSQTLNHNVMYWYQQKSSQAPKLLFHYYDKDFNNEADTPDNFQSRRPNTSFCFLDIRSPGLGDTAMYLCATSRPQGANEQFFGPGTRLTVL.

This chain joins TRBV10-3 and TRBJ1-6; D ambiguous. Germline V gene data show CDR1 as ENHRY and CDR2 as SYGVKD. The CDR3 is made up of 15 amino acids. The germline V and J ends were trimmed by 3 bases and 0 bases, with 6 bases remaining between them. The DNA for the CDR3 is TGTGCCATCAGTGACCCCAACTCCTATAATTCACCCCTCCACTTT. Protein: CAISDPNSYNSPLHF.

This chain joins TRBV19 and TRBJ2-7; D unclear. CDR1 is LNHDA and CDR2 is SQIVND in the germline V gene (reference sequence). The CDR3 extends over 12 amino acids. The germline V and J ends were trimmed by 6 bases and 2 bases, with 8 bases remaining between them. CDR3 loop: CASREPPYEQYF. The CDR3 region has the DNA TGTGCCAGTAGAGAGCCACCCTACGAGCAGTACTTC.

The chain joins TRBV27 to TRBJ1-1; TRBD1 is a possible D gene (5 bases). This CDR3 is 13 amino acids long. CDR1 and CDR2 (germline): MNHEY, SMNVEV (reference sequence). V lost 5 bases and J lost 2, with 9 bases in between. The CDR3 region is CASSATGNTEAFF. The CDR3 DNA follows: TGTGCCAGCAGTGCTACAGGTAACACTGAAGCTTTCTTT.

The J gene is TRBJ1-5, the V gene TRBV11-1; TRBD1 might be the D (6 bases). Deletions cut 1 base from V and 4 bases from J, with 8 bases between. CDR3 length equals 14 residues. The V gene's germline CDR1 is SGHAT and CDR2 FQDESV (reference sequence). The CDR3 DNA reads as TGTGCCAGCAGCTTAGGCGGACAGAATCAGCCCCAGCATTTT. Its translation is CASSLGGQNQPQHF.

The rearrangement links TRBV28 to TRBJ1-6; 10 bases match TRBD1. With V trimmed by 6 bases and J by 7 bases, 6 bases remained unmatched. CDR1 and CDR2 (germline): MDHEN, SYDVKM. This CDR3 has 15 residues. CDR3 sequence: CASRGTGAPNSPLHF. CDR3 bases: TGTGCCAGCAGGGGGACAGGGGCGCCAAATTCACCCCTCCACTTT. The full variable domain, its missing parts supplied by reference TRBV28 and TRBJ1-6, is DVKVTQSSRYLVKRTGEKVFLECVQDMDHENMFWYRQDPGLGLRLIYFSYDVKMKEKGDIPEGYSVSREKKERFSLILESASTNQTSMYLCASRGTGAPNSPLHFGNGTRLTVT.

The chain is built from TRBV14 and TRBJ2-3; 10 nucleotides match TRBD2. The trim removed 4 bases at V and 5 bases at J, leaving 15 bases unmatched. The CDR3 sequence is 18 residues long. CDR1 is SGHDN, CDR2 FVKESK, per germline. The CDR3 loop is CASSRRAPSGRALDTQYF. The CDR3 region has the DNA TGTGCCAGCAGCCGCCGGGCCCCAAGCGGGAGGGCACTAGATACGCAGTATTTT. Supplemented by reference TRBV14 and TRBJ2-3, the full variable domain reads EAGVTQFPSHSVIEKGQTVTLRCDPISGHDNLYWYRRVMGKEIKFLLHFVKESKQDESGMPNNRFLAERTGGTYSTLKVQPAELEDSGVYFCASSRRAPSGRALDTQYFGPGTRLTVL.

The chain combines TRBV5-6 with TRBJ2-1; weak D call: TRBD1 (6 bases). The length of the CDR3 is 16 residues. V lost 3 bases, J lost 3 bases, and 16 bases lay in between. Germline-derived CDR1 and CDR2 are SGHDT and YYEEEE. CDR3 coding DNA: TGTGCCAGCAGCTCGTACAGGGAACCGCTCTACAATGAGCAGTTCTTC. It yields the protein CASSSYREPLYNEQFF.

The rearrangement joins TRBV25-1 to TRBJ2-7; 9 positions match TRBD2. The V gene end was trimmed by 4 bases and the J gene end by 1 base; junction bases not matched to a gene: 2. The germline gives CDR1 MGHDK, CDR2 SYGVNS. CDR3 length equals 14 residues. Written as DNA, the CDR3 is TGTGCCAGCAGTGGTAGCGGGGGATCCTACGAGCAGTACTTC. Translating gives CASSGSGGSYEQYF.

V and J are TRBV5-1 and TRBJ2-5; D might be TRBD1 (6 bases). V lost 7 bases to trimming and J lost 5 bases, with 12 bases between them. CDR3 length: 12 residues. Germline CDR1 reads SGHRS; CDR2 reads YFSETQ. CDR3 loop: CASRGGLETQYF. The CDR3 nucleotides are TGCGCCAGCCGAGGGGGTTTGGAGACCCAGTACTTC.

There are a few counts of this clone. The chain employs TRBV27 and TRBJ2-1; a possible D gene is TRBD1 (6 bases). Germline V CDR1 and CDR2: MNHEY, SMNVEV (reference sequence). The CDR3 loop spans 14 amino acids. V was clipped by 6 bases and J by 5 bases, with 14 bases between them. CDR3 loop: CASSYDRWNNEQFF. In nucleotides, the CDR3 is TGTGCCAGCAGCTACGACAGGTGGAACAATGAGCAGTTCTTC.

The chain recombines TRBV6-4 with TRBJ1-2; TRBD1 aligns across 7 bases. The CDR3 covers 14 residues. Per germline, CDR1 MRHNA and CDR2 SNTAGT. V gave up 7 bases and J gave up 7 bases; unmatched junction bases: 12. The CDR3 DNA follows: TGTGCCAGCAAATCGTCCGGGACAGTTTCTGGCTACACCTTC. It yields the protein CASKSSGTVSGYTF.

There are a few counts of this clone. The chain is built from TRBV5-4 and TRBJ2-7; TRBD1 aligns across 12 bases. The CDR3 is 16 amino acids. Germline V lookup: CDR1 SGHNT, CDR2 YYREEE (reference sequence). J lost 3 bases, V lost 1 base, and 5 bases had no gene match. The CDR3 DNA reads TGTGCCAGCAGCTTGTGGGGGACAGGGGGCATCTACGAGCAGTACTTC. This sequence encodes CASSLWGTGGIYEQYF.

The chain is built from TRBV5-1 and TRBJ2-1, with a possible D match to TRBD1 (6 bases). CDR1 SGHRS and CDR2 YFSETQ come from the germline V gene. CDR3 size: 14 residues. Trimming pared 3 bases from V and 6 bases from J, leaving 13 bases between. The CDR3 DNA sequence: TGCGCCAGCAGCTCGACAGGTTCGGCCAATGAGCAGTTCTTC. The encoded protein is CASSSTGSANEQFF.

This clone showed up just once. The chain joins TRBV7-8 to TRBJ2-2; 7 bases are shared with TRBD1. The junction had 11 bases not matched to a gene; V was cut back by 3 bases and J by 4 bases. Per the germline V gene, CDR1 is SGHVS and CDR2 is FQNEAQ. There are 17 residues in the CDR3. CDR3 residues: CASSLQLPGQPTGELFF. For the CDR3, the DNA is TGTGCCAGCAGCTTGCAACTACCGGGACAGCCCACCGGGGAGCTGTTTTTT.

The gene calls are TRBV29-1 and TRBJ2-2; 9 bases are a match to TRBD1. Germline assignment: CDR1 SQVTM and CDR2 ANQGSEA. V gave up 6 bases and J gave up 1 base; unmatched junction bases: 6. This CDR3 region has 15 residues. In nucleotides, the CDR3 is TGCAGCGTCCGCACGGGACAGGGGAACACCGGGGAGCTGTTTTTT. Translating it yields CSVRTGQGNTGELFF.

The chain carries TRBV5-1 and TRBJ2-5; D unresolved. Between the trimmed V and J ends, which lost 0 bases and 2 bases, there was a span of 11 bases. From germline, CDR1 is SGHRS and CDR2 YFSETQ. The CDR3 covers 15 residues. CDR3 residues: CASSLGSGQQETQYF. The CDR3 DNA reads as TGCGCCAGCAGCTTGGGGTCTGGGCAGCAAGAGACCCAGTACTTC.

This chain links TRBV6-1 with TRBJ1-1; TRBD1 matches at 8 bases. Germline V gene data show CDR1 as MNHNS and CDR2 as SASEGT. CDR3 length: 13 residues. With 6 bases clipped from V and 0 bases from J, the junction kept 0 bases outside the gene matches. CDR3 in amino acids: CASRTGVNTEAFF. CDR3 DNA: TGTGCCAGCAGGACAGGGGTGAACACTGAAGCTTTCTTT.

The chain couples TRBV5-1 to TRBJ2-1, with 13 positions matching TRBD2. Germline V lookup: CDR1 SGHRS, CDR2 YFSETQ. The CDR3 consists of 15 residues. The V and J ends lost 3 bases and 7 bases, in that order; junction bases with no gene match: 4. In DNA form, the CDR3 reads TGCGCCAGCAGCTCACTAGCGGGAGGGGTTAATGAGCAGTTCTTC. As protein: CASSSLAGGVNEQFF. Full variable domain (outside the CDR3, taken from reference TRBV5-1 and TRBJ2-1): KAGVTQTPRYLIKTRGQQVTLSCSPISGHRSVSWYQQTPGQGLQFLFEYFSETQRNKGNFPGRFSGRQFSNSRSEMNVSTLELGDSALYLCASSSLAGGVNEQFFGPGTRLTVL.

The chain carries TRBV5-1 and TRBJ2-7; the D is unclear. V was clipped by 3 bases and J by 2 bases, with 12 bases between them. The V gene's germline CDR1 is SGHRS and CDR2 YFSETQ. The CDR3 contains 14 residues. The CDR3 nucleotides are TGCGCCAGCAGCTCCGATCCAGATACCTACGAGCAGTACTTC. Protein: CASSSDPDTYEQYF. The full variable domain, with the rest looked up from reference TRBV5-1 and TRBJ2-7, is KAGVTQTPRYLIKTRGQQVTLSCSPISGHRSVSWYQQTPGQGLQFLFEYFSETQRNKGNFPGRFSGRQFSNSRSEMNVSTLELGDSALYLCASSSDPDTYEQYFGPGTRLTVT.

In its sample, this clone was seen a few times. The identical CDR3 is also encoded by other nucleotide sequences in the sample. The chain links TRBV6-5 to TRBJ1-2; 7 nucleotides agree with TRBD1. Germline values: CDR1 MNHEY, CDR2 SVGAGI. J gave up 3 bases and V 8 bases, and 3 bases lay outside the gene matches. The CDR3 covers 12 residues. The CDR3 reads CASGQEDYGYTF. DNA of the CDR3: TGTGCCAGCGGACAGGAGGACTATGGCTACACCTTC.

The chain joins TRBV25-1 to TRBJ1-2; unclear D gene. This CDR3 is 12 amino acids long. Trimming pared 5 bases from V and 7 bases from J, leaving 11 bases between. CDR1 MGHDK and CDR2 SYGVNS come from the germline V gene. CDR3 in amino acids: CASSSAGAGYTF. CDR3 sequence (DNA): TGTGCCAGCAGTTCTGCAGGTGCTGGCTACACCTTC.

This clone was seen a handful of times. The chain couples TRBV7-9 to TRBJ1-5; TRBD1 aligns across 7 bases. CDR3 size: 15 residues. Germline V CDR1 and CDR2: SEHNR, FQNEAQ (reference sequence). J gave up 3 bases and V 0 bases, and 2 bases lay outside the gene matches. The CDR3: CASSLAQGPNQPQHF. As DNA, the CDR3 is TGTGCCAGCAGCTTAGCACAGGGGCCCAATCAGCCCCAGCATTTT.

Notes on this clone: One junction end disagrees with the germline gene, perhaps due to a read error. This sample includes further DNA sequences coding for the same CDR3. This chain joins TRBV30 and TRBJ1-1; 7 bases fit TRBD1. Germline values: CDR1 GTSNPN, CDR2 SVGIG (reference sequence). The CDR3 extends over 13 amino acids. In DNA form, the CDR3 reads TGCGCCTGGGGGGGACAGATGAACACTGAAGCTTTCTTT. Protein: CAWGGQMNTEAFF.

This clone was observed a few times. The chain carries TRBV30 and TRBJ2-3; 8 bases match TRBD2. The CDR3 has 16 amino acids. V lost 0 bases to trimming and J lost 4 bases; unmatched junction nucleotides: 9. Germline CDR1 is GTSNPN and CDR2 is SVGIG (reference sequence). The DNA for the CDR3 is TGTGCCTGGAGTGTACCGGGACTAGGCTCCTCAGATACGCAGTATTTT. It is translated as CAWSVPGLGSSDTQYF.

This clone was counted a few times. Here the CDR3 reads CAIKRGDSPSSEQYF. In DNA form, the CDR3 reads TGTGCCATCAAGCGAGGTGATAGCCCGTCTTCCGAGCAGTACTTC. The chain couples TRBV28 to TRBJ2-7; the D is unclear. In germline, CDR1 is MDHEN, CDR2 SYDVKM. This CDR3 comprises 15 residues. Trimming took off 10 bases at V and 6 bases at J, with 25 bases between the two ends.